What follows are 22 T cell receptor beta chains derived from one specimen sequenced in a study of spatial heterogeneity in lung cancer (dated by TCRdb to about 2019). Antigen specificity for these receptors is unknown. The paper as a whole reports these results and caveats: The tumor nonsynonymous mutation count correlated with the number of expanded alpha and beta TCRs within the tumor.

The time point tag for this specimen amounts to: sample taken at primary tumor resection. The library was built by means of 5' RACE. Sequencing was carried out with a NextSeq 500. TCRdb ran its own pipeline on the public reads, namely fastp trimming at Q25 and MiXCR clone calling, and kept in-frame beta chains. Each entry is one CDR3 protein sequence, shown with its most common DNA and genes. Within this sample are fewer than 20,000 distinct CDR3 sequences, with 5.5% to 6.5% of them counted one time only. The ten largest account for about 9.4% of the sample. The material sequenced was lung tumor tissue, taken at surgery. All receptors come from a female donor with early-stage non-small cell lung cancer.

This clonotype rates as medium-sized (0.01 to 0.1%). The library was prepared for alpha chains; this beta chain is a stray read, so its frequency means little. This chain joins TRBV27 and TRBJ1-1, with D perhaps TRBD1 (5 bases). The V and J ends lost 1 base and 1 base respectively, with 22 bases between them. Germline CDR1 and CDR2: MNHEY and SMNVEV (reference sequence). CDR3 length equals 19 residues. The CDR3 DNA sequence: TGTGCCAGCAGTTTATTAGGAGGCTCCGGGGCCCGGACGAACACTGAAGCTTTCTTT. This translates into CASSLLGGSGARTNTEAFF.

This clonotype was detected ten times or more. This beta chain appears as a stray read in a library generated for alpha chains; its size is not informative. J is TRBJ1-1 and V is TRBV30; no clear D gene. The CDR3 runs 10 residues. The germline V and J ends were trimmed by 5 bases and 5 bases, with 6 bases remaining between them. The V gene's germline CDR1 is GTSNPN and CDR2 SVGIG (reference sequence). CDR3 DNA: TGTGCCTGGGCCAAGACTGAAGCTTTCTTT. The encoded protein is CAWAKTEAFF.

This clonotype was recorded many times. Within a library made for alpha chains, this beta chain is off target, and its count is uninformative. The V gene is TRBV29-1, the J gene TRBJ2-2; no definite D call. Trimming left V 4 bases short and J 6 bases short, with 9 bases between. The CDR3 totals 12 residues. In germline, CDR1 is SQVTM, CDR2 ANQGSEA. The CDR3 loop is CSVGLTSGELFF. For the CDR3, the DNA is TGCAGCGTTGGTTTGACCTCCGGGGAGCTGTTTTTT.

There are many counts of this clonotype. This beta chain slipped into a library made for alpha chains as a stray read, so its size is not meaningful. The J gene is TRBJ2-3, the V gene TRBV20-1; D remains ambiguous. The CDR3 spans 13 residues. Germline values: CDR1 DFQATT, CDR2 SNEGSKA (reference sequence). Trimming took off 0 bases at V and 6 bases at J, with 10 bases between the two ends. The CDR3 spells CSARDGRVDTQYF. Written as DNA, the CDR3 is TGCAGTGCTAGAGATGGGCGTGTCGATACGCAGTATTTT.

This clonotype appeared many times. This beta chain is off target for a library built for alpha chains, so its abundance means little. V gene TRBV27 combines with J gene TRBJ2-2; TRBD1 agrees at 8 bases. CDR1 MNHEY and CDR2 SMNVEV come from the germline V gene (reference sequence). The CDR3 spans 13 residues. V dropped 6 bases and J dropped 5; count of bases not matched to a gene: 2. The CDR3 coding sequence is TGTGCCAGCAGGTGGACAGGGACCGGGGAGCTGTTTTTT. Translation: CASRWTGTGELFF.

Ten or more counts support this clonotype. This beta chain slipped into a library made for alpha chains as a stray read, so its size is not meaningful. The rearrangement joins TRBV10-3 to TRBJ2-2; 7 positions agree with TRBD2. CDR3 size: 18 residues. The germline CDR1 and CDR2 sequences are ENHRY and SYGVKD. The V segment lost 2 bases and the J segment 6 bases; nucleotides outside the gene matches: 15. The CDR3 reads CAISEPTPRGSRSGELFF. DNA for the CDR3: TGTGCCATCAGTGAGCCTACCCCCCGCGGGAGTCGGTCCGGGGAGCTGTTTTTT.

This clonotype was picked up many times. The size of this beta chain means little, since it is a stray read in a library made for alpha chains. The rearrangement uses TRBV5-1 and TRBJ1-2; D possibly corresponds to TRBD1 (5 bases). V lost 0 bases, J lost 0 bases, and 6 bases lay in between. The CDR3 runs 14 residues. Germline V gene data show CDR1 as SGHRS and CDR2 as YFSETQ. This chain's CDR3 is CASSLDRTNYGYTF. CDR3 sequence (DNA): TGCGCCAGCAGCTTGGACAGGACTAACTATGGCTACACCTTC. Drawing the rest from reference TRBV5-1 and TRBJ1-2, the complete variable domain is KAGVTQTPRYLIKTRGQQVTLSCSPISGHRSVSWYQQTPGQGLQFLFEYFSETQRNKGNFPGRFSGRQFSNSRSEMNVSTLELGDSALYLCASSLDRTNYGYTFGSGTRLTVV.

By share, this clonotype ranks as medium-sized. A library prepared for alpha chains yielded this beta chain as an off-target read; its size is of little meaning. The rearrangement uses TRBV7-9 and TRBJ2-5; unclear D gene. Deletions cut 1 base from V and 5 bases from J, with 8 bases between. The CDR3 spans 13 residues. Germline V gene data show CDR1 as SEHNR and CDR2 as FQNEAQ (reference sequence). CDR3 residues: CASSLGVWETQYF. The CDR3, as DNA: TGTGCCAGCAGCTTAGGGGTCTGGGAGACCCAGTACTTC.

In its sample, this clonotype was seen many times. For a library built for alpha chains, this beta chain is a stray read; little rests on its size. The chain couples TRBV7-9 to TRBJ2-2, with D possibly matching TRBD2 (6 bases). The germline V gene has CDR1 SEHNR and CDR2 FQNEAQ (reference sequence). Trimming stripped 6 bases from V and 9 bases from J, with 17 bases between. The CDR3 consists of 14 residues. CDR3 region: CASRPIGRPRELFF. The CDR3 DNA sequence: TGTGCCAGCAGACCTATAGGGAGGCCACGGGAGCTGTTTTTT. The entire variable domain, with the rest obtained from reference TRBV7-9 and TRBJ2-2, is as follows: DTGVSQNPRHKITKRGQNVTFRCDPISEHNRLYWYRQTLGQGPEFLTYFQNEAQLEKSRLLSDRFSAERPKGSFSTLEIQRTEQGDSAMYLCASRPIGRPRELFFGEGSRLTVL.

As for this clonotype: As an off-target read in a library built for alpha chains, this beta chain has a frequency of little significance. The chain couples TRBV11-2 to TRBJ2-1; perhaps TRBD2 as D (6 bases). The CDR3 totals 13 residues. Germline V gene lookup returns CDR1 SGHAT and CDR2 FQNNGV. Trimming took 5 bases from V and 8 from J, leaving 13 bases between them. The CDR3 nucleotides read TGTGCCAGCAGCCTACCGGGCGGGGATGAGCAGTTCTTC. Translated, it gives CASSLPGGDEQFF.

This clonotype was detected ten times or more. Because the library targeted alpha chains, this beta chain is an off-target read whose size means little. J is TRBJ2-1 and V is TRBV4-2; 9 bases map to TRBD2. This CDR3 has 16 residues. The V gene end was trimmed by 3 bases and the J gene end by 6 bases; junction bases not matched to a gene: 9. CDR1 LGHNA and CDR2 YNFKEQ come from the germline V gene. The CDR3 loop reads CASSQDEAGGANEQFF. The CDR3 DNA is TGTGCCAGCAGCCAGGACGAAGCGGGAGGTGCCAATGAGCAGTTCTTC.

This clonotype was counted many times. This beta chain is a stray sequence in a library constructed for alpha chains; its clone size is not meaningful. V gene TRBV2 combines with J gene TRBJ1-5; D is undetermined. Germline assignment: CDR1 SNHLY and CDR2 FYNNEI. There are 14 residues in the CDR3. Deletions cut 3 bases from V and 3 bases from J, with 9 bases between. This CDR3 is CASSDTPSNQPQHF. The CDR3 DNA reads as TGTGCCAGCAGTGACACCCCCTCCAATCAGCCCCAGCATTTT.

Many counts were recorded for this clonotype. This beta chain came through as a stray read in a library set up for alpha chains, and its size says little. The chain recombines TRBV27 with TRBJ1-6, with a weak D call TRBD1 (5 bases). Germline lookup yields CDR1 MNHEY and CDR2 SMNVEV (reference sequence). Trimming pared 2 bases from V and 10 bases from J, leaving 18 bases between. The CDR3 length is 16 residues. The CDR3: CASSLIGTGSLSPLHF. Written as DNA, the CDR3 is TGTGCCAGCAGTTTAATAGGGACCGGGTCGCTATCACCCCTCCACTTT.

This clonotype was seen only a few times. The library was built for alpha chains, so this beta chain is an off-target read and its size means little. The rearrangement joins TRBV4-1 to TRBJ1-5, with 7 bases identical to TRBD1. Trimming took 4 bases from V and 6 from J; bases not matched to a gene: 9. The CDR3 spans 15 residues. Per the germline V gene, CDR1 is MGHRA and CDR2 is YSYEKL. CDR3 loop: CASSLGQGESQPQHF. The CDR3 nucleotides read TGCGCCAGCAGCCTCGGGCAGGGGGAGAGTCAGCCCCAGCATTTT.

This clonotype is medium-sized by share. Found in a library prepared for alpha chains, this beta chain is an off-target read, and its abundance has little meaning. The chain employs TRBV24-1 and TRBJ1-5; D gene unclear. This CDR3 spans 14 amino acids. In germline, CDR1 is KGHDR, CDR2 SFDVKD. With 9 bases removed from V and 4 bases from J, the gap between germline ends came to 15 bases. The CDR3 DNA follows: TGTGCCACCCGCCCAAGACTTCCGAATCAGCCCCAGCATTTT. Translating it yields CATRPRLPNQPQHF.

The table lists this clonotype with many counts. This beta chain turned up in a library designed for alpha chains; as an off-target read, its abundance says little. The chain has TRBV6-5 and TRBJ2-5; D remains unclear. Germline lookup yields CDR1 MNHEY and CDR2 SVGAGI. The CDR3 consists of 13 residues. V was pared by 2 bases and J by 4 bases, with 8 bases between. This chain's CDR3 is CASSYKAPETQYF. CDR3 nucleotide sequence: TGTGCCAGCAGTTACAAGGCCCCAGAGACCCAGTACTTC.

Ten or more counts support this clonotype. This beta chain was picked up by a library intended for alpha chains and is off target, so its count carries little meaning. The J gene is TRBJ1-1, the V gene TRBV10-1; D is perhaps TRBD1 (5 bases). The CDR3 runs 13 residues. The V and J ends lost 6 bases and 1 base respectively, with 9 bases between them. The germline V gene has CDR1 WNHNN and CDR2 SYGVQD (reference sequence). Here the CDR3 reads CASRPDRNTEAFF. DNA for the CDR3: TGCGCCAGCAGGCCCGACAGGAACACTGAAGCTTTCTTT.

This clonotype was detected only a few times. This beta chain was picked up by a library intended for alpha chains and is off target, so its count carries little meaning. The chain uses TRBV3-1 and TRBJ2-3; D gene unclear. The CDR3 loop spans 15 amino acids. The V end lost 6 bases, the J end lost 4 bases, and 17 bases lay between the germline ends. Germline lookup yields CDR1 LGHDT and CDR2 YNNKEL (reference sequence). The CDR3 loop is CASRRTTRSADTQYF. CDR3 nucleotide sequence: TGTGCCAGCAGACGAACTACCAGGAGTGCAGATACGCAGTATTTT.

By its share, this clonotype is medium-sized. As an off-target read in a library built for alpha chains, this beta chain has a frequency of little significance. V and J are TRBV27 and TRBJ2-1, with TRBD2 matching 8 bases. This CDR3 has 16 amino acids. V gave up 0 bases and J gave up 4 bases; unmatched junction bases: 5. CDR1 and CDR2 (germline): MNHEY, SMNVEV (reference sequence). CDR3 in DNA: TGTGCCAGCAGTTTATCCCCTAGCGGGTGGTACAATGAGCAGTTCTTC. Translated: CASSLSPSGWYNEQFF.

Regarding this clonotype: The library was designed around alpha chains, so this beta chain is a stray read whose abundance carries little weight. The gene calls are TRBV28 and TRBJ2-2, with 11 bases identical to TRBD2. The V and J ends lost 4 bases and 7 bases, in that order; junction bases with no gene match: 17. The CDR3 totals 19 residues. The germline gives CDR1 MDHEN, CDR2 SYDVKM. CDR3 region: CASSSRVVAGGPSGGELFF. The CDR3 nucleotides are TGTGCCAGCAGTTCCCGGGTTGTAGCGGGAGGGCCTTCGGGCGGGGAGCTGTTTTTT.

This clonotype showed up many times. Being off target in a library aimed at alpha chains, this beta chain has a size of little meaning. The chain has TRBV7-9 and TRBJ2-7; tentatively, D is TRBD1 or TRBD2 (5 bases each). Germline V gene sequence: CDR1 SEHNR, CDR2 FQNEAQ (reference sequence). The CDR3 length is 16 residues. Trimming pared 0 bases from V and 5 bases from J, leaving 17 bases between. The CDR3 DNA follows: TGTGCCAGCAGCTTAGCGACAAGCGGTGGGGCGGACGAGCAGTACTTC. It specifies CASSLATSGGADEQYF. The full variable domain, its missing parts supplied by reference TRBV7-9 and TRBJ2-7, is DTGVSQNPRHKITKRGQNVTFRCDPISEHNRLYWYRQTLGQGPEFLTYFQNEAQLEKSRLLSDRFSAERPKGSFSTLEIQRTEQGDSAMYLCASSLATSGGADEQYFGPGTRLTVT.

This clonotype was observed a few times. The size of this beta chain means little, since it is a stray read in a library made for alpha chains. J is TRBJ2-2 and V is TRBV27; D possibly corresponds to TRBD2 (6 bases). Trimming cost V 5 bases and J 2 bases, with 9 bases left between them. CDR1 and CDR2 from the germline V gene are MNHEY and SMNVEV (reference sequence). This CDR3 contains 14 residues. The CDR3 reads CASSGSGNTGELFF. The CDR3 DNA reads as TGTGCCAGCAGTGGTAGCGGCAACACCGGGGAGCTGTTTTTT.